The rows below give T cell receptor beta chains drawn from one sample of a study of blood T cell repertoires in COVID-19. The table came from immunoSEQ multiplex PCR; TCRdb's copy has only in-frame clones and leaves some out. The sample lists fewer than 350,000 clones; roughly 87% were seen once. The sequencing input was PBMCs or T cells enriched from blood (not recorded which). The receptors were sampled from a woman between 35 and 50 years old who had recovered from COVID-19. Both conserved end residues are part of each CDR3. Fields, in order: J gene, clone size, D gene, V gene, CDR3 DNA, CDR3 protein. A D gene is named only where the DNA matches it firmly. Size is stated for part of the rows, as once, few or many counts, or as a class when the clone is expanded.

TRBJ1-1,-,-,TRBV2,TGTGCCAGCAGCGGTGAGCGGCGGGGTAAGACAGCTTTCTTT,CASSGERRGKTAFF
TRBJ2-7,-,-,TRBV27,TGTGCCAGCAGTTGGCGGAGAGCCTACGAGCAGTACTTC,CASSWRRAYEQYF
TRBJ2-5,-,TRBD2,TRBV29-1,TGCAGCGTTCGGCTAGCGGGAGATTGGGAGACCCAGTACTTC,CSVRLAGDWETQYF
TRBJ2-1,once,-,TRBV7-3,TGTGCCAGCAGCTTACGAACTGACAATGAGCAGTTCTTC,CASSLRTDNEQFF
TRBJ1-2,-,-,TRBV25-1,TGTGCCAGCAGTGAATGGGCGGGAGCTAACTATGGCTACACCTTC,CASSEWAGANYGYTF
TRBJ2-7,-,TRBD2,TRBV7-2,TGTGCCAGCAGCTTGGGACTAGCGGGATACGAGCAGTACTTC,CASSLGLAGYEQYF
TRBJ1-1,-,-,TRBV6-2/TRBV6-3,TGTGCCAGCAGCTCCAGGGGAGGGGTAATTGGGACTGAAGCTTTCTTT,CASSSRGGVIGTEAFF
TRBJ1-6,-,-,TRBV4-3,TGCGCCAGCAGCCGACATTACCAGGCCTCACCCCTCCACTTT,CASSRHYQASPLHF
TRBJ1-2,-,-,TRBV7-9,TGTGCCAGCAGCTTAAATCAGGACTATGGCTACACCTTC,CASSLNQDYGYTF
TRBJ2-7,-,TRBD1,TRBV28,TGTGCCAGCAGTTCCGAATTCCGGGACAGGGTGTTGGACGAGCAGTACTTC,CASSSEFRDRVLDEQYF
TRBJ1-5,-,-,TRBV7-8,TGTGCCAGCAGCTTAGATGGCGGCCAGCCCCAGCATTTT,CASSLDGGQPQHF
TRBJ2-7,-,-,TRBV2,TGTGCCAGCAGGCAACGGGAATACGAGCAGTACTTC,CASRQREYEQYF
TRBJ1-1,-,-,TRBV5-1,TGCGCCAGCAGCTTGGGACAGCCGAACACTGAAGCTTTCTTT,CASSLGQPNTEAFF
TRBJ1-2,-,TRBD1,TRBV19,TGTGCCAGTAGTGTTTCTCCTACAGGGGGGAACTATGGCTACACCTTC,CASSVSPTGGNYGYTF
TRBJ1-1,-,-,TRBV28,TGTGCCAGCATCCCTAGGATGGGAGAATTGAACACTGAAGCTTTCTTT,CASIPRMGELNTEAFF
TRBJ2-2,-,TRBD1,TRBV7-9,TGTGCCAGCAGCCCCGGGACAGTAACCGGGGAGCTGTTTTTT,CASSPGTVTGELFF
TRBJ2-3,-,-,TRBV3-1/TRBV3-2,TGTGCCAGCAGCCAAGTAGGGGGCACAGATACGCAGTATTTT,CASSQVGGTDTQYF
TRBJ2-1,once,-,TRBV27,TGTGCCAGCAGTTTTGCGGAACACTCTAACAATGAGCAGTTCTTC,CASSFAEHSNNEQFF
TRBJ2-6,-,-,TRBV7-3,TGTGCCAGCAGCTTAAATCAGGGGTCTGGGGCCAACGTCCTGACTTTC,CASSLNQGSGANVLTF
TRBJ2-5,-,TRBD1,TRBV29-1,TGCAGCGTTCGGGACAGGGGCGACCAAGAGACCCAGTACTTC,CSVRDRGDQETQYF
TRBJ2-1,-,TRBD2,TRBV5-1,TGCGCCAGCAGCCTACTAGCGGGCCTTCCCTACAATGAGCAGTTCTTC,CASSLLAGLPYNEQFF
TRBJ2-5,-,TRBD1,TRBV5-1,TGCGCCAGCAGCTTCCGGGACAGACAAGAGACCCAGTACTTC,CASSFRDRQETQYF
TRBJ2-3,-,TRBD2,TRBV19,TGTGCCAGTCGCCAAACAGGGGGACTAGCGACAGATACGCAGTATTTT,CASRQTGGLATDTQYF
TRBJ1-3,-,-,TRBV29-1,TGCAGCGTTGAAGAGTGGGGCGGAAACTCTGGAAACACCATATATTTT,CSVEEWGGNSGNTIYF
TRBJ2-1,-,TRBD2,TRBV10-2,TGCGCCAGCACCGAGACTAGCGGCTACAATGAGCAGTTCTTC,CASTETSGYNEQFF
TRBJ2-1,-,-,TRBV7-9,TGTGCCAGCAGCCCCAGTCGGGGGAAGGAGCAGTTCTTC,CASSPSRGKEQFF
TRBJ1-2,-,TRBD1,TRBV19,TGTGCCAGTAGTACGACAGGGAGTATATATGGCTACACCTTC,CASSTTGSIYGYTF
TRBJ1-2,-,-,TRBV3-1/TRBV3-2,TGTGCCAGCAGCCAAGGGCGAGCGAGGGTCAATGGCTACACCTTC,CASSQGRARVNGYTF
TRBJ2-7,-,TRBD2,TRBV5-8,TGTGCCAGCAGCTTGGCTCTAGCGGGCGGGGAGCAGTACTTC,CASSLALAGGEQYF
TRBJ2-7,-,-,TRBV28,TGTGCCAGCACAGAGACAGGAGTTTTGGACTACGAGCAGTACTTC,CASTETGVLDYEQYF
TRBJ1-2,-,-,TRBV3-1/TRBV3-2,TGTGCCAGCAGCCAAGCGGGGGAATATGGCTACACCTTC,CASSQAGEYGYTF
TRBJ1-1,-,-,TRBV7-2,TGTGCCAGCAGCTTCTTAATGAACACTGAAGCTTTCTTT,CASSFLMNTEAFF
TRBJ2-2,-,-,TRBV30,TGTGCCTGGAGTGATTACGGGGAGCTGTTTTTT,CAWSDYGELFF
TRBJ1-5,-,-,TRBV2,TGTGCCAGCACAAGACAGCTCAATCAGCCCCAGCATTTT,CASTRQLNQPQHF
TRBJ1-2,-,-,TRBV7-2,TGTGCCAGCAGCTTAAACATTAACTATGGCTACACCTTC,CASSLNINYGYTF
TRBJ1-5,-,TRBD1,TRBV28,TGTGCCAGCAGGCTAAGGGACAGGCACAATCAGCCCCAGCATTTT,CASRLRDRHNQPQHF
TRBJ1-1,-,-,TRBV5-6,TGTGCCAGCAGCTTGGACGGGGATTTTACTGAAGCTTTCTTT,CASSLDGDFTEAFF
TRBJ1-4,-,-,TRBV18,TGTGCCAGCTCACCTTTCCAGGGAACAACTAATGAAAAACTGTTTTTT,CASSPFQGTTNEKLFF
TRBJ2-1,-,TRBD2,TRBV7-2,TGTGCCAGCAGCTTAGCTGTTTTCGGGAGGGCCAGGGGTGAGCAGTTCTTC,CASSLAVFGRARGEQFF
TRBJ2-1,once,TRBD2,TRBV11-1,TGTGCCAGCAGCTTAGGAGGACTAGCGGGTAAAGATGAGCAGTTCTTC,CASSLGGLAGKDEQFF
TRBJ1-1,-,-,TRBV7-9,TGTGCCAGCGGGCAACTCAACACTGAAGCTTTCTTT,CASGQLNTEAFF
TRBJ1-1,-,-,TRBV6-5,TGTGCCAGCAGGAGGGAGGGAGTACCTAACACTGAAGCTTTCTTT,CASRREGVPNTEAFF
TRBJ2-5,-,-,TRBV19,TGTGCCAGTAGTCCGCGCGGGGCGAGTGAGACCCAGTACTTC,CASSPRGASETQYF
TRBJ2-7,-,TRBD1,TRBV27,TGTGCCAGCAGACCCGACAGGGGATACTACGAGCAGTACTTC,CASRPDRGYYEQYF
TRBJ2-1,-,TRBD2,TRBV9,TGTGCCAGCAGCCCCACCGGGGGGGGACTAGCGTACAATGAGCAGTTCTTC,CASSPTGGGLAYNEQFF
TRBJ2-1,-,-,TRBV11-3,TGTGCCAGCAGCTTAGCTAGAAGTAATGAAGAGCAGTTCTTC,CASSLARSNEEQFF
TRBJ1-5,-,TRBD1,TRBV2,TGTGCCAGCAGTAGACAGGGGATGTATCAGCCCCAGCATTTT,CASSRQGMYQPQHF
TRBJ2-2,few,-,TRBV19,TGTGCCAGTAGTACCCTGCAGGGTTCCGACACCGGGGAGCTGTTTTTT,CASSTLQGSDTGELFF
TRBJ2-7,-,TRBD2,TRBV5-1,TGCGCCAGCAGCCGACACCCTAGACTAGCGGACACCTACGAGCAGTACTTC,CASSRHPRLADTYEQYF
TRBJ2-7,-,-,TRBV5-6,TGTGCCAGCAGCTTAAGGGGCAGGATCTACGAGCAGTACTTC,CASSLRGRIYEQYF
TRBJ1-5,-,-,TRBV12-3/TRBV12-4,TGTGCCAGCAGTTTAGACCTAAATCAGCCCCAGCATTTT,CASSLDLNQPQHF
TRBJ1-5,-,-,TRBV28,TGTGCCAGCAGTACCGCGACCCGGTCGGGTCAGCCCCAGCATTTT,CASSTATRSGQPQHF
TRBJ1-5,few,-,TRBV30,TGTGCCTGGAGTGAGGGACACCACAGCAATCAGCCCCAGCATTTT,CAWSEGHHSNQPQHF
TRBJ1-5,once,TRBD1,TRBV7-2,TGTGCCAGCAGCACGGGGACAGGCAATTATCAGCCCCAGCATTTT,CASSTGTGNYQPQHF
TRBJ2-1,-,TRBD2,TRBV11-2,TGTGCCAGCAGCCATACTAGCGACTCCTACAATGAGCAGTTCTTC,CASSHTSDSYNEQFF
TRBJ2-7,-,-,TRBV10-3,TGTGCCATCAAGGCGGGGGCGCCCACTTACGAGCAGTACTTC,CAIKAGAPTYEQYF
TRBJ2-1,-,TRBD2,TRBV11-2,TGTGCCAGCAGGTCACTAGCGGGACCAAACAATGAGCAGTTCTTC,CASRSLAGPNNEQFF
TRBJ1-2,-,-,TRBV5-1,TGCGCCAGCAGCTTGACAGCCCTCTATGGCTACACCTTC,CASSLTALYGYTF
TRBJ1-2,-,-,TRBV7-2,TGTGCCAGCACCGAAATGGGGGCGGTCGGTAGCTACACCTTC,CASTEMGAVGSYTF
TRBJ2-4,-,TRBD1,TRBV6-1,TGTGCCAGCAGTGCCCCAGGGGGCAAGACCAAAAACATTCAGTACTTC,CASSAPGGKTKNIQYF